The T cell receptor beta chain under discussion was sequenced for a study of blood T cell repertoires in COVID-19. Study in general: The study drew acute and convalescent COVID-19 samples from the United States, Italy and Spain.

V was trimmed by 4 bases and J by 3 bases, leaving 9 bases between them. This CDR3 has 13 amino acids. From germline, CDR1 is SGHDN and CDR2 FVKESK. Authors' analysis steps: Quantification of nucleated cells was approximated via reference gene primer amplification. The table came from immunoSEQ multiplex PCR; TCRdb's copy has only in-frame clones and leaves some out. That table gives V, J and clone size, and the DNA gave D and trimming. Of under 350,000 clones listed, around 87% are singletons. The sample comprised peripheral blood. The receptor's source is a man between 65 and 85 years old with acute or convalescent COVID-19. The V gene is TRBV14, the J gene TRBJ1-2; a possible D gene is TRBD1 (6 bases). Here the CDR3 reads CASSRDNYYGYTF. As DNA, the CDR3 is TGTGCCAGCAGCCGGGACAACTACTATGGCTACACCTTC.